The 31 T cell receptor beta chains below come from one sample, sequenced in a study of cytotoxic CD8 clonotypes in ibrutinib-treated CLL. Assay used: immunoSEQ multiplex PCR; TCRdb lists only in-frame clones, some missing. The sample has fewer than 20,000 clones; about 61% are singletons. Sequencing was performed on PBMCs, taken after 12 months of ibrutinib treatment. Receptors were obtained from a human donor with chronic lymphocytic leukemia.

The chain has TRBV5-8 and TRBJ1-2, with D possibly being TRBD1 (5 bases). CDR3 length: 13 residues. The V gene's germline CDR1 is SGHTS and CDR2 YDEGEE. With 5 bases removed from V and 3 bases from J, the gap between germline ends came to 11 bases. Here the CDR3 reads CASRTAGDYGYTF. The CDR3 coding sequence is TGTGCCAGCAGGACAGCCGGGGACTATGGCTACACCTTC. Complete variable domain (other parts from reference TRBV5-8 and TRBJ1-2): EAGVTQSPTHLIKTRGQQATLRCSPISGHTSVYWYQQALGLGLQFLLWYDEGEERNRGNFPPRFSGRQFPNYSSELNVNALELEDSALYLCASRTAGDYGYTFGSGTRLTVV.

The sample holds a few counts of this clone. The CDR3 DNA sequence: TGTGCCATCAGAGGGGGACAACTCAACACCGGGGAGCTGTTTTTT. As protein: CAIRGGQLNTGELFF. The rearrangement links TRBV10-3 to TRBJ2-2; D might be TRBD1 (6 bases). The V end lost 6 bases, the J end lost 2 bases, and 13 bases lay between the germline ends. In germline, CDR1 is ENHRY, CDR2 SYGVKD. The CDR3 has 15 amino acids.

In this sample, this clone turned up a few times. The DNA for the CDR3 is TGCGCCAGCAGTCAATCTTCTTATACGCAGTATTTT. Translating it yields CASSQSSYTQYF. The gene calls are TRBV23-1 and TRBJ2-3, with D unclear. TRBV23-1 belongs to the ORF category, with a function that is uncertain. There are 12 residues in the CDR3. The V gene lost 0 bases and the J gene lost 7 bases, with 5 bases spanning the gap.

The chain uses TRBV27 and TRBJ1-4, with 8 bases fitting TRBD1. This CDR3 has 17 residues. The trim removed 1 base at V and 7 bases at J, leaving 11 bases unmatched. Germline lookup yields CDR1 MNHEY and CDR2 SMNVEV (reference sequence). The CDR3 sequence is CASSLYALQGGPEKLFF. CDR3 DNA sequence: TGTGCCAGCAGTTTATATGCCCTACAGGGGGGACCTGAAAAACTGTTTTTT.

This clone was recorded a few times. The chain combines TRBV11-2 with TRBJ2-2; D is undetermined. CDR1 and CDR2 from the germline V gene are SGHAT and FQNNGV. This CDR3 region has 16 residues. Trimming removed 6 bases from V and 1 base from J, with 15 bases in between. The CDR3 bases are TGTGCCAGCAGGGGGTTCGCTCTTAGGAACACCGGGGAGCTGTTTTTT. Translated: CASRGFALRNTGELFF.

This clone was counted between two and nine times. The gene calls are TRBV19 and TRBJ1-2, with D possibly being TRBD1 (5 bases). Germline CDR1 and CDR2: LNHDA and SQIVND (reference sequence). The germline V and J ends were trimmed by 4 bases and 7 bases, with 16 bases remaining between them. CDR3 length: 14 amino acids. The CDR3: CASSTSGRRAGYTF. The CDR3 nucleotides read TGTGCCAGTAGTACATCAGGGAGGCGGGCTGGCTACACCTTC.

The rearrangement links TRBV4-2 to TRBJ2-3; D gene uncertain. Deletions cut 0 bases from V and 0 bases from J, with 7 bases between. Germline-derived CDR1 and CDR2 are LGHNA and YNFKEQ. The CDR3 is 15 amino acids. The CDR3 loop reads CASSQDRASTDTQYF. CDR3 in DNA: TGTGCCAGCAGCCAAGATAGGGCTAGCACAGATACGCAGTATTTT.

This clone was counted a few times. J is TRBJ2-6 and V is TRBV21-1; TRBD1 is the table's D call and was not checked against the DNA. TRBV21-1 is deemed a pseudogene. The CDR3 sequence is 15 residues long. CDR3 DNA: TGTGCCAGCAGCCTTTTGGGGCTTGGGGCCAACGTCCTGACTTTC. Translation gives CASSLLGLGANVLTF.

The rearrangement joins TRBV11-3 to TRBJ2-1, with 10 bases lining up with TRBD2. CDR3 length: 16 residues. Unmatched junction bases numbered 13, after V lost 6 bases and J lost 8 bases. Germline lookup yields CDR1 SGHNT and CDR2 YENEEA. CDR3 nucleotide sequence: TGTGCCAGCAGAAGTACCGGGACTAGCGCCGACCATGAGCAGTTCTTC. Translation gives CASRSTGTSADHEQFF.

The chain recombines TRBV30 with TRBJ1-1; weak D call: TRBD1 (5 bases). The CDR3 consists of 14 residues. Germline V CDR1 and CDR2: GTSNPN, SVGIG (reference sequence). Trimming cost V 0 bases and J 5 bases, with 13 bases left between them. The CDR3 bases are TGTGCCTGGAGTGTAGGAGGGGTTGATACTGAAGCTTTCTTT. This codes for CAWSVGGVDTEAFF.

The V gene is TRBV5-8, the J gene TRBJ2-1; TRBD1 matches at 8 bases. Per the germline V gene, CDR1 is SGHTS and CDR2 is YDEGEE. The length of the CDR3 is 15 residues. Trimming cost V 7 bases and J 3 bases; bases outside gene matches: 9. CDR3 DNA sequence: TGTGCCAGCCTCCGAGGGGGACAGGTCTACAATGAGCAGTTCTTC. This codes for CASLRGGQVYNEQFF.

The chain combines TRBV9 with TRBJ1-1, with a tentative D call TRBD1 (5 bases). The CDR3 contains 14 residues. Trimming took off 2 bases at V and 8 bases at J, with 16 bases between the two ends. Germline CDR1 SGDLS, CDR2 YYNGEE. For the CDR3, the DNA is TGTGCCAGCAGCGTGACAGCAAAGGGATCAGAAGCTTTCTTT. Residues: CASSVTAKGSEAFF.

Turning to this clone: The junction does not match germline at one end; this may be a read error. This sequence joins TRBV7-7 and TRBJ2-3; 7 bases are shared with TRBD1. This CDR3 region has 15 residues. CDR1 is SSHAT and CDR2 is FNYEAQ in the germline V gene (reference sequence). The CDR3 sequence is CASSFRTGGTDTQYF. For the CDR3, the DNA is TGTGCTAGCAGCTTTCGGACAGGCGGGACAGATACGCAGTATTTT.

The J gene is TRBJ2-2, the V gene TRBV7-3; possible D gene TRBD2, 5 bases. The CDR3 spans 14 residues. The V and J ends lost 1 base and 6 bases respectively, with 9 bases between them. Germline-derived CDR1 and CDR2 are SGHTA and FQGTGA. This chain's CDR3 is CASSLNLGAGELFF. Written as DNA, the CDR3 is TGTGCCAGCAGCTTAAATTTGGGAGCCGGGGAGCTGTTTTTT.

The chain has TRBV5-1 and TRBJ2-7; D perhaps matches TRBD2 (5 bases). Germline V gene lookup returns CDR1 SGHRS and CDR2 YFSETQ. The CDR3 has 13 residues. Trimming left V 3 bases short and J 2 bases short, with 9 bases between. CDR3 in DNA: TGCGCCAGCAGCTCATCCGGGGCCTACGAGCAGTACTTC. Protein: CASSSSGAYEQYF.

J is TRBJ1-3 and V is TRBV9, with D possibly being TRBD1 (5 bases). Germline CDR1 is SGDLS and CDR2 is YYNGEE. The CDR3 extends over 15 amino acids. Trimming removed 3 bases at V and 3 bases at J, with 13 bases between. Here the CDR3 DNA reads TGTGCCAGCAGCGACAACGTAGGGGTTGGAAACACCATATATTTT. It is translated as CASSDNVGVGNTIYF. The full variable domain, in which reference TRBV9 and TRBJ1-3 provide the parts outside the CDR3, is DSGVTQTPKHLITATGQRVTLRCSPRSGDLSVYWYQQSLDQGLQFLIQYYNGEERAKGNILERFSAQQFPDLHSELNLSSLELGDSALYFCASSDNVGVGNTIYFGEGSWLTVV.

The chain is built from TRBV6-5 and TRBJ2-3; tentatively, D is TRBD2 (5 bases). Germline CDR1 and CDR2: MNHEY and SVGAGI. V lost 6 bases and J lost 4, with 14 bases in between. This CDR3 comprises 14 residues. The CDR3, as DNA: TGTGCCAGCAGGGGAGTTAGCGTGGCAGATACGCAGTATTTT. It translates to CASRGVSVADTQYF.

The sample holds a few counts of this clone. The chain joins TRBV11-2 to TRBJ2-5, with 7 positions matching TRBD1. Unmatched junction bases numbered 9, after V lost 3 bases and J lost 5 bases. This CDR3 region has 15 residues. Germline V gives CDR1 SGHAT, CDR2 FQNNGV. Here the CDR3 reads CASSFTGETGETQYF. The DNA for the CDR3 is TGTGCCAGCAGCTTCACAGGGGAGACTGGGGAGACCCAGTACTTC.

V gene TRBV12-5 combines with J gene TRBJ2-7; perhaps TRBD1 as D (6 bases). The CDR3 runs to 13 residues. The V and J ends lost 1 base and 3 bases respectively, with 7 bases between them. The V gene's germline CDR1 is LGHNT and CDR2 FRNRAP. In DNA, the CDR3 is TGTGCTAGTGGTTTGGGCAGGGGCTACGAGCAGTACTTC. As protein: CASGLGRGYEQYF.

The V gene is TRBV7-2, the J gene TRBJ2-3, with D perhaps assigned TRBD1 or TRBD2 (5 bases each). Germline-derived CDR1 and CDR2 are SGHTA and FQGNSA. The CDR3 has 13 amino acids. V was shortened by 8 bases and J by 8 bases, with 17 bases between the two germline ends. The CDR3 nucleotides read TGTGCCAGCTCAGTCTCGGGGCCCAGTACGCAGTATTTT. Amino acids: CASSVSGPSTQYF.

Remarks on this clone: The junction does not match germline at one end; this may be a read error. The rearrangement joins TRBV5-1 to TRBJ2-7; D is ambiguous. The length of the CDR3 is 11 residues. The germline V gene has CDR1 SGHRS and CDR2 YFSETQ. Here the CDR3 reads CASSAVDEQYF. The CDR3 coding sequence is TGTGCCAGCAGCGCCGTGGACGAGCAGTACTTC.

Judged by abundance, this clone is medium-sized. J is TRBJ2-1 and V is TRBV28, with 12 positions matching TRBD2. V was clipped by 0 bases and J by 4 bases; unmatched bases: 4. Per the germline V gene, CDR1 is MDHEN and CDR2 is SYDVKM. This CDR3 contains 17 residues. The DNA of the CDR3 is TGTGCCAGCAGTTTATGGAGAGGGACTAGCGGGTACAATGAGCAGTTCTTC. Translating gives CASSLWRGTSGYNEQFF. Together with reference TRBV28 and TRBJ2-1, the CDR3 gives the full variable domain: DVKVTQSSRYLVKRTGEKVFLECVQDMDHENMFWYRQDPGLGLRLIYFSYDVKMKEKGDIPEGYSVSREKKERFSLILESASTNQTSMYLCASSLWRGTSGYNEQFFGPGTRLTVL.

The V gene is TRBV28, the J gene TRBJ1-4; a weak D match, TRBD1 (5 bases). CDR3 size: 12 residues. Deletions cut 7 bases from V and 8 bases from J, with 11 bases between. Germline V gene lookup returns CDR1 MDHEN and CDR2 SYDVKM. CDR3 protein: CASNLWGEKLFF. The DNA of the CDR3 is TGTGCCAGCAACCTTTGGGGGGAAAAACTGTTTTTT.

This clone appeared a single time. The V call is TRBV28, the J call TRBJ2-2; 9 bases are shared with TRBD1. V gave up 6 bases and J gave up 6 bases; unmatched junction bases: 2. The CDR3 is 13 amino acids. Germline-derived CDR1 and CDR2 are MDHEN and SYDVKM. The CDR3 coding sequence is TGTGCCAGCAGACAGGGGGCGTCCGGGGAGCTGTTTTTT. Protein sequence: CASRQGASGELFF. The full variable domain, its missing parts supplied by reference TRBV28 and TRBJ2-2, is DVKVTQSSRYLVKRTGEKVFLECVQDMDHENMFWYRQDPGLGLRLIYFSYDVKMKEKGDIPEGYSVSREKKERFSLILESASTNQTSMYLCASRQGASGELFFGEGSRLTVL.

The rearrangement uses TRBV7-9 and TRBJ1-4; tentative D call: TRBD1 (5 bases). Trimming left V 4 bases short and J 7 bases short, with 16 bases between. The CDR3 totals 15 residues. Germline V gives CDR1 SEHNR, CDR2 FQNEAQ (reference sequence). CDR3 DNA: TGTGCCAGCAGCTCCACAGGTTGGGCCATTGAAAAACTGTTTTTT. Protein: CASSSTGWAIEKLFF.

This chain links TRBV29-1 with TRBJ2-7; 9 bases are a match to TRBD1. The CDR3 totals 15 residues. V was clipped by 4 bases and J by 5 bases; unmatched bases: 12. Germline CDR1 SQVTM, CDR2 ANQGSEA. The CDR3 region has the DNA TGCAGCGTTGTTGGGCTTGGGACAGGGATCGACGAGCAGTACTTC. This encodes CSVVGLGTGIDEQYF.

V usage is TRBV9 and J usage is TRBJ2-7, with 7 bases aligning to TRBD1. Germline CDR1 reads SGDLS; CDR2 reads YYNGEE. The CDR3 extends over 15 amino acids. V lost 4 bases and J lost 5; bases outside the gene matches: 12. In nucleotides, the CDR3 is TGTGCCAGCAGCTCACGGGACAGCTCAGGGCACGAGCAGTACTTC. Translation: CASSSRDSSGHEQYF.

This clone occurred a few times. This chain links TRBV5-8 with TRBJ2-1; weak D call: TRBD2 (5 bases). The CDR3 is 11 residues long. V was shortened by 5 bases and J by 9 bases, with 9 bases between the two germline ends. The germline CDR1 and CDR2 sequences are SGHTS and YDEGEE. The CDR3 nucleotides read TGTGCCAGCAGATACGCGGGTGAGCAGTTCTTC. Residues: CASRYAGEQFF. Variable domain in full (rest from reference TRBV5-8 and TRBJ2-1): EAGVTQSPTHLIKTRGQQATLRCSPISGHTSVYWYQQALGLGLQFLLWYDEGEERNRGNFPPRFSGRQFPNYSSELNVNALELEDSALYLCASRYAGEQFFGPGTRLTVL.

This chain joins TRBV7-2 and TRBJ1-5, with no clear D. The V end lost 5 bases, the J end lost 6 bases, and 20 bases lay between the germline ends. The CDR3 is 16 residues long. Germline loops: CDR1 SGHTA, CDR2 FQGNSA. The CDR3: CASSLGGPAPFQPQHF. CDR3 nucleotides: TGTGCCAGCAGCCTAGGAGGACCCGCTCCTTTTCAGCCCCAGCATTTT.

This clone showed up just a few times. The chain carries TRBV6-5 and TRBJ2-3, with 7 bases matching TRBD2. The CDR3 runs to 14 residues. From germline, CDR1 is MNHEY and CDR2 SVGAGI. J gave up 1 base and V 5 bases, and 3 bases lay outside the gene matches. CDR3 DNA: TGTGCCAGCAGTGGGGGGGACGGCACAGATACGCAGTATTTT. This sequence encodes CASSGGDGTDTQYF.

The rearrangement uses TRBV9 and TRBJ2-6, with D unresolved. The germline V and J ends were trimmed by 5 bases and 5 bases, with 17 bases remaining between them. The CDR3 is 16 amino acids. Germline-derived CDR1 and CDR2 are SGDLS and YYNGEE. This CDR3 is CASRLLKQSRANVLTF. The CDR3 nucleotides are TGTGCCAGCAGGCTTCTCAAACAAAGTCGGGCCAACGTCCTGACTTTC.